This T cell receptor beta chain was retrieved from a study of cytomegalovirus exposure and HLA in healthy donors. This CDR3 is built from 15 residues. The V gene's germline CDR1 is MNHEY and CDR2 SMNVEV (reference sequence). The V gene lost 6 bases and the J gene lost 3 bases, with 18 bases spanning the gap. Of note for this clone: Its matching antigen is unknown.

Whole-study findings and limits: A later analysis found first-cohort TCR clusters tended to co-occur in the approximately 110 validation repertoires. Whilst most TCR sequences proved rare, a subset of public TCRs occurred across many donors. A few CMV-associated chains proved CMV antigen-specific in vitro. Listed as cytomegalovirus-associated were more than 150 TCR beta chains.

Clones were sequenced by immunoSEQ multiplex PCR, and TCRdb holds only the in-frame ones, with some missing. This repertoire shows around 150,000 clones, almost 85% found once; its top ten account for approximately 30%. The genes are TRBV27 and TRBJ2-7; TRBD2 might be the D (7 bases). This clonotype was sampled from a man aged 25-45 years in good health and CMV-seropositive. Sequencing input: PBMCs. The CDR3 loop is CASRGEGEGVYEQYF. DNA for the CDR3: TGTGCCAGCAGGGGGGAGGGGGAGGGCGTCTACGAGCAGTACTTC.